Listed here are 12 T cell receptor beta chains from one sample, sequenced in a study of regulatory T cells in long-lasting Graves disease. Time point specified: newly diagnosed GD, antithyroid drugs for less than 3 months. PBMCs were the source of the RNA used for TCR sequencing. Libraries of TCR beta came from iRepertoire HTBI primers plus Arm-PCR of CDR3 regions. Via MiXCR, TCRdb re-called the multiplex PCR reads, giving one row per CDR3 protein. The table shows 350,000 to 450,000 distinct CDR3 sequences, with more than 12% occurring only once. The same sample was also studied in work on T cells in Graves' hyperthyroidism and ophthalmopathy.

Sequencing was performed on peripheral blood mononuclear cells (PBMCs), taken at new diagnosis, from a patient treated with antithyroid drugs. All receptors derive from a woman in her twenties or thirties with Graves disease.

Ten or more counts support this clonotype. The chain joins TRBV20-1 to TRBJ2-3; D is undetermined. There are 11 residues in the CDR3. The germline V and J ends were trimmed by 3 bases and 7 bases, with 8 bases remaining between them. CDR1 DFQATT and CDR2 SNEGSKA come from the germline V gene (reference sequence). The CDR3 here is CSASRRNTQYF. CDR3 bases: TGCAGTGCTAGCCGTAGAAATACGCAGTATTTT.

The gene calls are TRBV18 and TRBJ1-1; D is perhaps TRBD1 (5 bases). Looked up from germline, CDR1 is KGHSH and CDR2 is LQKENI. This CDR3 has 16 residues. V was cut by 4 bases and J by 5 bases, with 20 bases left in between. DNA of the CDR3: TGTGCCAGCTCACAAAAACGACGAGGCTGGGGGACTGAAGCTTTCTTT. Its protein is CASSQKRRGWGTEAFF.

The chain links TRBV19 to TRBJ2-1; 9 nucleotides line up with TRBD2. V was pared by 9 bases and J by 10 bases, with 16 bases of the junction left unmatched. CDR3 length: 15 amino acids. Germline V CDR1 and CDR2: LNHDA, SQIVND (reference sequence). CDR3 protein: CASKSGGRASSEQFF. The DNA of the CDR3 is TGTGCCAGCAAATCTGGCGGGAGGGCCTCTAGCGAGCAGTTCTTC.

The rearrangement links TRBV20-1 to TRBJ2-3, with TRBD2 matching 7 bases. Germline V gene lookup returns CDR1 DFQATT and CDR2 SNEGSKA (reference sequence). Germline trimming cut 6 bases from V and 0 bases from J; bases unmatched to any gene: 9. This CDR3 region has 15 residues. The CDR3 sequence: CSAPTSASSTDTQYF. The CDR3 coding sequence is TGCAGTGCCCCCACTAGCGCCTCTAGCACAGATACGCAGTATTTT.

At least ten counts were recorded for this clonotype. The chain links TRBV11-2 to TRBJ2-3; the D is unclear. The CDR3 runs to 13 residues. CDR1 is SGHAT, CDR2 FQNNGV, per germline. V dropped 5 bases and J dropped 2 bases, with 8 bases sitting between them. The CDR3 DNA is TGTGCCAGCAGCCCCCCCCCCACAGATACGCAGTATTTT. The encoded protein is CASSPPPTDTQYF. The variable domain in full, completed from reference TRBV11-2 and TRBJ2-3, reads EAGVAQSPRYKIIEKRQSVAFWCNPISGHATLYWYQQILGQGPKLLIQFQNNGVVDDSQLPKDRFSAERLKGVDSTLKIQPAKLEDSAVYLCASSPPPTDTQYFGPGTRLTVL.

This clonotype was seen only a few times. The rearrangement uses TRBV4-1 and TRBJ2-1, with a tentative D call TRBD2 (6 bases). Deletions cut 5 bases from V and 10 bases from J, with 24 bases between. CDR3 size: 16 residues. CDR1 and CDR2 (germline): MGHRA, YSYEKL. The CDR3 DNA sequence: TGCGCCAGCAGCACCCACCCCCCAGCGGGCCTCGGGGAGCAGTTCTTC. This gives the protein CASSTHPPAGLGEQFF.

A note on this clonotype: It may be a read error: a sequence one base away is much more abundant. The V gene is TRBV3-1, the J gene TRBJ1-2; D is unresolved. The CDR3 contains 17 residues. V was clipped by 5 bases and J by 0 bases, with 19 bases between them. Germline lookup yields CDR1 LGHDT and CDR2 YNNKEL (reference sequence). CDR3 in DNA: TGTGCCAGCAGCTTTGGAAGTCAGGCCTGGACTAACTATGGCTACACCTTC. It encodes CASSFGSQAWTNYGYTF.

The chain links TRBV19 to TRBJ2-7; the D gene is possibly TRBD2 (6 bases). CDR1 and CDR2 from the germline V gene are LNHDA and SQIVND (reference sequence). V was clipped by 6 bases and J by 4 bases, with 10 bases between them. The CDR3 extends over 12 amino acids. CDR3: CASSGGEYEQYF. CDR3 DNA: TGTGCCAGTAGCGGCGGGGAATACGAGCAGTACTTC.

This chain joins TRBV6-1 and TRBJ1-2, with a tentative D call TRBD1 (5 bases). Germline values: CDR1 MNHNS, CDR2 SASEGT. The CDR3 covers 15 residues. Deletions cut 5 bases from V and 3 bases from J, with 16 bases between. CDR3 bases: TGTGCCAGCAGTCGAATAGTAGGGGCCGACTATGGCTACACCTTC. Protein: CASSRIVGADYGYTF.

The gene calls are TRBV6-1 and TRBJ2-2; a weak D match, TRBD1 (6 bases). The ends were cut back, 2 bases at V and 9 bases at J, with 13 bases in the middle. Germline V gives CDR1 MNHNS, CDR2 SASEGT. CDR3 length equals 14 residues. The chain's CDR3 is CASSEFRGTRELFF. As DNA, the CDR3 is TGTGCCAGCAGTGAATTCAGGGGTACGAGGGAGCTGTTTTTT.

The genes are TRBV7-9 and TRBJ2-3, with 9 bases aligning to TRBD2. The CDR3 contains 18 residues. Germline CDR1 is SEHNR and CDR2 is FQNEAQ (reference sequence). V lost 4 bases to trimming and J lost 0 bases; unmatched junction nucleotides: 11. CDR3 nucleotides: TGTGCCAGCAGCTCACCTAGCGGGATGGGTATCAGCACAGATACGCAGTATTTT. Its protein product is CASSSPSGMGISTDTQYF.

This clonotype was seen at least ten times. The J gene is TRBJ2-5, the V gene TRBV6-1; TRBD2 matches at 13 bases. The CDR3 sequence is 16 residues long. Germline CDR1 is MNHNS and CDR2 is SASEGT. Unmatched junction bases numbered 5, after V lost 3 bases and J lost 4 bases. The chain's CDR3 is CASSDPLAGGAETQYF. The DNA of the CDR3 is TGTGCCAGCAGTGACCCACTAGCGGGAGGGGCAGAGACCCAGTACTTC.